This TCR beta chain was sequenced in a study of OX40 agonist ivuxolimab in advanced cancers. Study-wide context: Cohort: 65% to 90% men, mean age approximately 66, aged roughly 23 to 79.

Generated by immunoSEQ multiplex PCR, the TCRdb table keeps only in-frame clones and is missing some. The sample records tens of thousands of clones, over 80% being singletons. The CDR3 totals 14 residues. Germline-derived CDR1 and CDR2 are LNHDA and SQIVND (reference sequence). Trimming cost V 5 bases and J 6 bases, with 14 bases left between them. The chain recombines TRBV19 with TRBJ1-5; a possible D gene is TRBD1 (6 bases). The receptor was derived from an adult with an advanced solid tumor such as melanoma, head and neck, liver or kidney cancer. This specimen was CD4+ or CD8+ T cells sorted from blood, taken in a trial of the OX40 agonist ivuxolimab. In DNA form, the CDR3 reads TGTGCCAGTAGTGCCAGAACGGGGGCTCAGCCCCAGCATTTT. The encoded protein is CASSARTGAQPQHF.